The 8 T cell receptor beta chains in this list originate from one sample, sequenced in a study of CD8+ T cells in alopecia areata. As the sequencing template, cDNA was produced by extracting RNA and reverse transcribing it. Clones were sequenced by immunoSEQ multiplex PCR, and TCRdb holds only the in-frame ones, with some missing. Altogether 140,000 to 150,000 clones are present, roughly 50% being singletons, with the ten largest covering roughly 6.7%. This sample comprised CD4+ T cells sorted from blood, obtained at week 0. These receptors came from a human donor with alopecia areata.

CDR3 coding DNA: TGTGCCAGCAGCGCCTTGGGACTGCAATTTTCTGAAGCTTTCTTT. This translates into CASSALGLQFSEAFF. V and J are TRBV7-9 and TRBJ1-1, with a possible D match to TRBD1 (5 bases). V was shortened by 5 bases and J by 6 bases, with 19 bases between the two germline ends. The CDR3 consists of 15 residues. Per germline, CDR1 SEHNR and CDR2 FQNEAQ (reference sequence).

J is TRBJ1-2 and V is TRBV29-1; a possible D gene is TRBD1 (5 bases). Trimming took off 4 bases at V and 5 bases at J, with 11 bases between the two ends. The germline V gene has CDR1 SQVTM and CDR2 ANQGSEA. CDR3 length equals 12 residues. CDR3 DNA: TGCAGCGTTGTGGTACAGGCGTATGGCTACACCTTC. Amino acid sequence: CSVVVQAYGYTF. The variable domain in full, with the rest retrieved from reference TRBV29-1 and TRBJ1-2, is SAVISQKPSRDICQRGTSLTIQCQVDSQVTMMFWYRQQPGQSLTLIATANQGSEATYESGFVIDKFPISRPNLTFSTLTVSNMSPEDSSIYLCSVVVQAYGYTFGSGTRLTVV.

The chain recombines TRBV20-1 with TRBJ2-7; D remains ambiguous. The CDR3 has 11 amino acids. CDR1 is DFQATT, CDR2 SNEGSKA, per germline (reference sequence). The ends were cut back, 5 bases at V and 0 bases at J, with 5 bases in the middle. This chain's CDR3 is CSAPNSYEQYF. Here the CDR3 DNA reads TGCAGTGCTCCGAACTCCTACGAGCAGTACTTC.

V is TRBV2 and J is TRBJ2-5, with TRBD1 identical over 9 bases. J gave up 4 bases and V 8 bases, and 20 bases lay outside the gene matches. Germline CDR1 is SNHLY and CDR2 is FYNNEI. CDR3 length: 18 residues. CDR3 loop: CASGGSRDRDPMGETQYF. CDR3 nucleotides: TGTGCCAGCGGGGGATCCCGGGACAGGGACCCCATGGGAGAGACCCAGTACTTC. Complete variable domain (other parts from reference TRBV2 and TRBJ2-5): EPEVTQTPSHQVTQMGQEVILRCVPISNHLYFYWYRQILGQKVEFLVSFYNNEISEKSEIFDDQFSVERPDGSNFTLKIRSTKLEDSAMYFCASGGSRDRDPMGETQYFGPGTRLLVL.

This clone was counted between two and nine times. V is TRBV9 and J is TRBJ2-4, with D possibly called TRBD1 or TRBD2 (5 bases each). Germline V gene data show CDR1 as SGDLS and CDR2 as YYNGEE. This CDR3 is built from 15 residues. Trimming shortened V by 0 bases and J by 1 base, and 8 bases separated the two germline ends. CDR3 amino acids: CASSVEWDAKNIQYF. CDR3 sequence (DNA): TGTGCCAGCAGCGTAGAATGGGACGCCAAAAACATTCAGTACTTC.

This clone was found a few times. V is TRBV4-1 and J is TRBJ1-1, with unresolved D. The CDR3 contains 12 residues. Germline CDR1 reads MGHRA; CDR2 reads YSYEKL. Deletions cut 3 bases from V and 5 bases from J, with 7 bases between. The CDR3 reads CASSQLGTEAFF. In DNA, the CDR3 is TGCGCCAGCAGCCAGTTAGGTACTGAAGCTTTCTTT.

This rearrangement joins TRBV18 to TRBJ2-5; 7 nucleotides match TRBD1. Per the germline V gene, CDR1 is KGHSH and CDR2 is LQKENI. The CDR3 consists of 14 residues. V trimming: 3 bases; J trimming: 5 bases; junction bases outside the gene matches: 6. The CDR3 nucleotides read TGTGCCAGCTCACCCCCGACAGGGTTGGAGACCCAGTACTTC. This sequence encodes CASSPPTGLETQYF.

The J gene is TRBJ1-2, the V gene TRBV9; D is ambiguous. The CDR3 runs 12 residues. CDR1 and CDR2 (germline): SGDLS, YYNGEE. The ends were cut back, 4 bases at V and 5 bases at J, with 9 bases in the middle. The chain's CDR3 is CASSLSQYGYTF. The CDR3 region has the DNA TGTGCCAGCAGCCTCTCCCAATATGGCTACACCTTC.